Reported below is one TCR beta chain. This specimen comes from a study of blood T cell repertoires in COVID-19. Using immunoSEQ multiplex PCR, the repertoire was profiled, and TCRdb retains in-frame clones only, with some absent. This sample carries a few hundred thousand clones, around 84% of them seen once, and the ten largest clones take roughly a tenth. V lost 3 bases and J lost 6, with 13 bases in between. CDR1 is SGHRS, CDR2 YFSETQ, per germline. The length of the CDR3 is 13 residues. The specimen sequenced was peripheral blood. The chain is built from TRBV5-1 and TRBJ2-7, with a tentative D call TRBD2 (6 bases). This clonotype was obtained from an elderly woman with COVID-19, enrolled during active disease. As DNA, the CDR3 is TGCGCCAGCAGCTCCCGGGAGCGAGGCGAGCAGTACTTC. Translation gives CASSSRERGEQYF.